The next 18 T cell receptor beta chains were all read from a single sample in a study of identical twins. MiXCR was run by TCRdb on the 5' RACE reads, yielding one entry per CDR3 protein. In the table there are 600,000 to 850,000 distinct CDR3 sequences, 15% to 20% of which are singletons. The same sample was also used in a study of T cells expressing NK-cell markers.

The specimen sequenced was PBMCs. Every receptor here comes from a woman aged 18-29 years in good health.

V gene TRBV20-1 combines with J gene TRBJ1-4; weak D call: TRBD1 (6 bases). Germline lookup yields CDR1 DFQATT and CDR2 SNEGSKA (reference sequence). Trimming left V 6 bases short and J 8 bases short, with 13 bases between. CDR3 length equals 12 residues. This chain's CDR3 is CSAKGVGEKLFF. The CDR3 DNA is TGCAGTGCCAAGGGGGTTGGGGAAAAACTGTTTTTT.

J is TRBJ2-1 and V is TRBV20-1; 14 nucleotides align to TRBD2. Germline CDR1 and CDR2: DFQATT and SNEGSKA (reference sequence). The length of the CDR3 is 17 residues. With 4 bases clipped from V and 2 bases from J, the junction kept 7 bases outside the gene matches. The CDR3 DNA sequence: TGCAGTGCTAATAACCGACTAGCGGGGGGGCCCTACAATGAGCAGTTCTTC. It translates to CSANNRLAGGPYNEQFF.

The rearrangement links TRBV27 to TRBJ2-5; TRBD1 might be the D (6 bases). The CDR3 extends over 16 amino acids. Looked up from germline, CDR1 is MNHEY and CDR2 is SMNVEV (reference sequence). V was shortened by 5 bases and J by 4 bases, with 20 bases between the two germline ends. The CDR3 DNA reads as TGTGCCAGCAGTCCAGGAAGGGTTCGAGGGGGAGAGACCCAGTACTTC. Translated: CASSPGRVRGGETQYF.

The chain joins TRBV5-1 to TRBJ2-5; unclear D gene. Per the germline V gene, CDR1 is SGHRS and CDR2 is YFSETQ. Trimming stripped 0 bases from V and 1 base from J, with 13 bases between. There are 16 residues in the CDR3. CDR3 region: CASSLATAFPQETQYF. The CDR3 DNA is TGCGCCAGCAGCTTGGCCACGGCGTTTCCCCAAGAGACCCAGTACTTC.

The V call is TRBV9, the J call TRBJ2-3; 12 bases are shared with TRBD2. Per the germline V gene, CDR1 is SGDLS and CDR2 is YYNGEE. Trimming at V came to 2 bases and at J to 2 bases, leaving 3 bases not matched to a gene. This CDR3 contains 16 residues. CDR3 coding DNA: TGTGCCAGCAGCGTTCCTAGCGGGAGGGACACAGATACGCAGTATTTT. It translates to CASSVPSGRDTDTQYF.

The chain couples TRBV5-4 to TRBJ2-2; 10 nucleotides align to TRBD2. Germline CDR1 reads SGHNT; CDR2 reads YYREEE (reference sequence). V dropped 5 bases and J dropped 9; count of bases not matched to a gene: 7. There are 14 residues in the CDR3. The CDR3 sequence is CASSLAGAPRELFF. CDR3 bases: TGTGCCAGCAGTCTAGCGGGGGCGCCTCGGGAGCTGTTTTTT.

This clonotype was detected only a few times. This chain links TRBV7-9 with TRBJ1-2, with TRBD1 as a possible D gene (5 bases). Trimming removed 2 bases from V and 12 bases from J, with 19 bases in between. Germline V gene data show CDR1 as SEHNR and CDR2 as FQNEAQ (reference sequence). The CDR3 runs 14 residues. CDR3 nucleotide sequence: TGTGCCAGCAGCTTACTATCCGGGACGGCCTCCCACACCTTC. Amino acid sequence: CASSLLSGTASHTF.

In this sample, this clonotype turned up a few times. The rearrangement joins TRBV12-3 or TRBV12-4 to TRBJ2-1, with 10 bases matching TRBD1. The trim removed 5 bases at V and 5 bases at J, leaving 6 bases unmatched. This CDR3 has 15 amino acids. The CDR3 DNA sequence: TGTGCCAGCAGTCTGGGACAGGGGAAGGACAATGAGCAGTTCTTC. Protein sequence: CASSLGQGKDNEQFF.

The rearrangement joins TRBV5-1 to TRBJ1-5; D gene uncertain. The CDR3 runs 13 residues. V dropped 4 bases and J dropped 1 base, with 6 bases sitting between them. Germline assignment: CDR1 SGHRS and CDR2 YFSETQ. The CDR3 bases are TGCGCCAGCAGCACCTGGAGCAATCAGCCCCAGCATTTT. Encoded protein: CASSTWSNQPQHF.

This chain joins TRBV5-1 and TRBJ1-6; 7 nucleotides align to TRBD1. The CDR3 contains 16 residues. From germline, CDR1 is SGHRS and CDR2 YFSETQ. The V and J ends lost 1 base and 8 bases, in that order; junction bases with no gene match: 9. The CDR3 nucleotides are TGCGCCAGCAGCTTGCAACAGGGGAGGAATGATTCACCCCTCCACTTT. Protein: CASSLQQGRNDSPLHF.

The CDR3 DNA reads as TGTGCCAGCAGCCAAGGGGCAGACGGCTATGGCTACACCTTC. This gives the protein CASSQGADGYGYTF. This chain links TRBV14 with TRBJ1-2; D remains ambiguous. The V end lost 1 base, the J end lost 4 bases, and 10 bases lay between the germline ends. CDR1 is SGHDN and CDR2 is FVKESK in the germline V gene. The CDR3 is made up of 14 amino acids.

This clonotype has a handful of counts. The chain has TRBV10-2 and TRBJ2-3; TRBD2 is a possible D gene (7 bases). The V end lost 0 bases, the J end lost 3 bases, and 16 bases lay between the germline ends. Germline V gives CDR1 WSHSY, CDR2 SAAADI. The CDR3 consists of 17 residues. The CDR3 DNA is TGCGCCAGCAGTGAGTCGGGTAGGGGGGGATGGACAGATACGCAGTATTTT. Protein sequence: CASSESGRGGWTDTQYF.

This chain joins TRBV7-2 and TRBJ2-3, with 10 positions matching TRBD2. With 5 bases clipped from V and 4 bases from J, the junction kept 9 bases outside the gene matches. Germline loops: CDR1 SGHTA, CDR2 FQGNSA. CDR3 length: 16 residues. The CDR3 protein is CASSPVAGGPPDTQYF. CDR3 nucleotide sequence: TGTGCCAGCAGCCCCGTAGCGGGAGGCCCGCCAGATACGCAGTATTTT.

The rearrangement links TRBV9 to TRBJ1-4; D unresolved. This CDR3 has 13 amino acids. V was shortened by 3 bases and J by 12 bases, with 15 bases between the two germline ends. Germline V lookup: CDR1 SGDLS, CDR2 YYNGEE. CDR3 sequence reads: CASSATTTPQLFF. The CDR3 DNA is TGTGCCAGCAGCGCGACCACAACACCCCAACTGTTTTTT.

This clonotype was seen a single time. Given a much more abundant clone one base away, this may be a read error. V and J are TRBV20-1 and TRBJ2-1, with D unresolved. This CDR3 is built from 11 residues. The V gene's germline CDR1 is DFQATT and CDR2 SNEGSKA (reference sequence). Here the CDR3 reads CISRPYNEQFF. The DNA for the CDR3 is TGCATTTCTAGGCCGTACAATGAGCAGTTCTTC.

The table lists this clonotype with a few counts. The V and J genes are TRBV7-9 and TRBJ1-1, with no clear D. Germline-derived CDR1 and CDR2 are SEHNR and FQNEAQ (reference sequence). V gave up 2 bases and J gave up 1 base, with 8 bases separating them. The CDR3 length is 14 residues. The chain's CDR3 is CASSLLQSNTEAFF. The CDR3, as DNA: TGTGCCAGCAGCTTACTACAGTCGAACACTGAAGCTTTCTTT.

This clonotype has only a few counts. The CDR3 nucleotides are TGCGCCAGCAGCTTGGGTGCGGGAGAGATCTACGAGCAGTACTTC. This encodes CASSLGAGEIYEQYF. V is TRBV5-1 and J is TRBJ2-7, with 7 bases aligning to TRBD2. Trimming removed 0 bases from V and 3 bases from J; junction bases left unmatched: 6. The CDR3 covers 15 residues. Germline lookup yields CDR1 SGHRS and CDR2 YFSETQ.

The sample holds a few counts of this clonotype. A read error may produce the germline difference seen at one junction end. The chain joins TRBV6-5 to TRBJ2-3; 9 bases match TRBD2. The CDR3 contains 16 residues. Germline V lookup: CDR1 MNHEY, CDR2 SVGAGI. The CDR3 is CASNYRVAGGTDTQYF. In DNA form, the CDR3 reads TGTGCCAGCAATTACCGGGTAGCGGGGGGCACAGATACGCAGTATTTT.